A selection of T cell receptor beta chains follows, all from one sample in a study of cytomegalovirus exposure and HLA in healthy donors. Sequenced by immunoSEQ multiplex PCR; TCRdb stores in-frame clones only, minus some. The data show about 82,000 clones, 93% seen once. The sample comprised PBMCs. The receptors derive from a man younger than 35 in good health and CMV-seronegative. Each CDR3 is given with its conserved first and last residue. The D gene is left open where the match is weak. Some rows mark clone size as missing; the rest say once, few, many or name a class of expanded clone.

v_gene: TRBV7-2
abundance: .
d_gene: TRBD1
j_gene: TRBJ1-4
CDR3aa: CASRLRQGREKLFF
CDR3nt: TGTGCCAGCAGATTGCGACAGGGTAGGGAAAAACTGTTTTTT

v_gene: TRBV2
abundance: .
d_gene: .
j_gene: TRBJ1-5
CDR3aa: CASSRTEQPQHF
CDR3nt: TGTGCCAGCAGTCGGACAGAGCAGCCCCAGCATTTT

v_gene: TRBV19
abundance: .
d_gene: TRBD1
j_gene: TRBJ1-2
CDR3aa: CASSFGQGAAYGYTF
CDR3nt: TGTGCCAGTAGTTTTGGACAGGGGGCAGCCTATGGCTACACCTTC

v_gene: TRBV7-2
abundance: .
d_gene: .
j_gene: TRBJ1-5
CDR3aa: CASSLRDQPQHF
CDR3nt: TGTGCCAGCAGCCTTAGAGATCAGCCCCAGCATTTT

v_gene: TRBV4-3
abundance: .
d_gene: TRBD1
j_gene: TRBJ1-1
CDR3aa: CASSIGTGETEAFF
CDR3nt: TGCGCCAGCAGCATAGGGACAGGGGAGACTGAAGCTTTCTTT

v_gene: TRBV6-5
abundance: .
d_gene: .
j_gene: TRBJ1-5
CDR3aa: CASSSRFSNQPQHF
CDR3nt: TGTGCCAGCAGCTCGAGGTTTAGCAATCAGCCCCAGCATTTT

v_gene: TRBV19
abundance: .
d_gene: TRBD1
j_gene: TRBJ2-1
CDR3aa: CASSAGTGGITNNEQFF
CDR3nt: TGTGCCAGTAGTGCCGGGACAGGGGGGATTACGAACAATGAGCAGTTCTTC

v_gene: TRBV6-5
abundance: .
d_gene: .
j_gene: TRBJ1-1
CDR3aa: CASSQGLGTEAFF
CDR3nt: TGTGCCAGCAGTCAGGGATTGGGTACTGAAGCTTTCTTT

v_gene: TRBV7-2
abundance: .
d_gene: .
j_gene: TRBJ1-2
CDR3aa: CASRPTDVHGYTF
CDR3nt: TGTGCCAGCCGTCCGACAGACGTTCATGGCTACACCTTC

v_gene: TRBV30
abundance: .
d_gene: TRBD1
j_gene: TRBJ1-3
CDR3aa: CACPGGSGNTIYF
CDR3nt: TGTGCCTGTCCAGGGGGCTCTGGAAACACCATATATTTT

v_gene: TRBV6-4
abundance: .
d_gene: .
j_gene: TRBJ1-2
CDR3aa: CASSLEGGKNYGYTF
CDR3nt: TGTGCCAGCAGTCTCGAGGGAGGAAAGAACTATGGCTACACCTTC

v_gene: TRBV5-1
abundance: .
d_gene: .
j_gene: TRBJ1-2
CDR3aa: CASSQGQPGGYTF
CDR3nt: TGCGCCAGCAGCCAGGGACAACCGGGAGGCTACACCTTC

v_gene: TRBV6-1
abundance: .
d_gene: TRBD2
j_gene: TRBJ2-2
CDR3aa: CASSGSGTNTGELFF
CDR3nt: TGTGCCAGCAGTGGTAGCGGGACGAACACCGGGGAGCTGTTTTTT

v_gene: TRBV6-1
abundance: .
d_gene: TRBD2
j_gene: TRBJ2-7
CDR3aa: CASRREDEQYF
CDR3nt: TGTGCCAGCAGGCGGGAGGACGAGCAGTACTTC

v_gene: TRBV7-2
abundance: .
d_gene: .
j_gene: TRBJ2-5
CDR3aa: CASSLASETQYF
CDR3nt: TGTGCCAGCAGCTTAGCGTCGGAGACCCAGTACTTC

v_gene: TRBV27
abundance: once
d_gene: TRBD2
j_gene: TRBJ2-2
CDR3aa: CASSGTGTRIYTGELFF
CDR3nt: TGTGCCAGCAGTGGCACCGGGACTAGGATTTACACCGGGGAGCTGTTTTTT

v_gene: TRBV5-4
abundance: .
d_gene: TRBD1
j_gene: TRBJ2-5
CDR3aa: CASSSQTGGEETQYF
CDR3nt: TGTGCCAGCAGCTCTCAAACAGGGGGCGAAGAGACCCAGTACTTC

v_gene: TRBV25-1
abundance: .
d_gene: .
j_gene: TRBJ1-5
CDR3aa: CASSEGPGRYNQPQHF
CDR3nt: TGTGCCAGCAGTGAGGGCCCAGGGAGGTACAATCAGCCCCAGCATTTT

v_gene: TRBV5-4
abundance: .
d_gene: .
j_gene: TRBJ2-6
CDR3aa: CASSLRSRQGSSGANVLTF
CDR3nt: TGTGCCAGCAGCTTGCGATCTCGTCAGGGGAGCTCTGGGGCCAACGTCCTGACTTTC

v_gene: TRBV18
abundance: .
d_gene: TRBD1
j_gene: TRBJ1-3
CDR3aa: CASSQDRVRNTIYF
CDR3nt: TGTGCCAGCTCCCAGGACAGGGTGAGAAACACCATATATTTT

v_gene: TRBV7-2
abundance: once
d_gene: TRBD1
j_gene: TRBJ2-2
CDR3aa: CASSLLGLGTGGTGELFF
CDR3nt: TGTGCCAGCAGCTTATTGGGTCTGGGGACAGGGGGCACCGGGGAGCTGTTTTTT

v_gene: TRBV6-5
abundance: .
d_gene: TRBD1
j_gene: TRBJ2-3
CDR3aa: CASSRSRDRGDTQYF
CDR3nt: TGTGCCAGCAGTCGAAGCCGGGACAGGGGAGATACGCAGTATTTT

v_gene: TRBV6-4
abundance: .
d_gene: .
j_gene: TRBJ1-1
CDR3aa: CASSDTDRGRAFF
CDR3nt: TGTGCCAGCAGTGACACGGATAGGGGCAGGGCTTTCTTT

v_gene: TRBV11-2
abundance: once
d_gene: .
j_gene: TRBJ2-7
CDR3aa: CASSLVHLAVSYEQYF
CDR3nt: TGTGCCAGCAGCTTAGTTCATTTAGCGGTATCCTACGAGCAGTACTTC